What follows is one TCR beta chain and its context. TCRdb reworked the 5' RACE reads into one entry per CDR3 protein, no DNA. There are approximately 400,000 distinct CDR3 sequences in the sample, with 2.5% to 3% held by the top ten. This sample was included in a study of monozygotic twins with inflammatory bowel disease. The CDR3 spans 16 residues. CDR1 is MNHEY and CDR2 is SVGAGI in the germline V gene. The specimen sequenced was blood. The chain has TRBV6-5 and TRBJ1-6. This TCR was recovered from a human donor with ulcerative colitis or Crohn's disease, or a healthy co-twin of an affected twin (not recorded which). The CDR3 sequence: CASSYGGGQTVSTLHF.